The present T cell receptor beta chain was sequenced within a study of technical replicates of blood from a few donors. The method was immunoSEQ multiplex PCR; TCRdb's version includes in-frame clones alone and lacks a portion of them. This table has some 96,000 clones, under 97% appearing once. V was clipped by 5 bases and J by 1 base, with 11 bases between them. The CDR3 contains 14 residues. Germline-derived CDR1 and CDR2 are SGHKS and YYEKEE (reference sequence). This clonotype originated in a human donor in good health. Sequencing was performed on T cells isolated from PBMCs. This chain connects TRBV5-5 to TRBJ2-3; D possibly corresponds to TRBD1 (6 bases). The CDR3 is CASSYRTGTDTQYF. The CDR3 DNA follows: TGTGCCAGCAGTTATAGGACAGGCACAGATACGCAGTATTTT.